This entry is about one T cell receptor beta chain. This sample was taken from a study of blood T cell repertoires in COVID-19. Study-level information: Some COVID-19 samples were acute and others convalescent; all came from the United States, Italy and Spain. T cells, B-cell-depleted T cells, or PBMCs supplied cDNA or gDNA.

The germline CDR1 and CDR2 sequences are LNHDA and SQIVND (reference sequence). This CDR3 contains 15 residues. V dropped 1 base and J dropped 3 bases, with 11 bases sitting between them. Authors' data handling: Reference gene primer amplification gave nucleated cell count estimates. Only in-frame clones appear in the TCRdb table, and some are missing; sequencing was by immunoSEQ multiplex PCR. V, J and clone size were drawn from that table, and D and trimming were deduced from the DNA. Here the sample spans approximately 240,000 clones, 70% to 90% being singletons. Sequencing was performed on peripheral blood. This receptor was taken from a woman in her forties who had recovered from COVID-19. This sequence joins TRBV19 and TRBJ2-3; D gene unclear. The CDR3 bases are TGTGCCAGTAGTATAGCCCAGGCTACGACAGATACGCAGTATTTT. This encodes CASSIAQATTDTQYF. Full variable domain (missing parts from reference TRBV19 and TRBJ2-3): DGGITQSPKYLFRKEGQNVTLSCEQNLNHDAMYWYRQDPGQGLRLIYYSQIVNDFQKGDIAEGYSVSREKKESFPLTVTSAQKNPTAFYLCASSIAQATTDTQYFGPGTRLTVL.